This TCR beta chain was sequenced during a study of cytomegalovirus exposure and HLA in healthy donors. Study at large: There were some 81 million unique TCRs (from HLA-typed donors) in an early data release.

60 Vbeta and 13 Jbeta primers were used in PCR. In the original workflow: About 12 million of the about 80 million unique TCR beta chains counted in a later analysis were shared. Sequencing used immunoSEQ multiplex PCR; TCRdb keeps in-frame clones, though not all of them. The DNA was the basis for D and trimming; V, J and clone size are from that table. The repertoire holds 95,000 to 100,000 clones, with roughly 85% as singletons. The V gene's germline CDR1 is SNHLY and CDR2 FYNNEI. CDR3 length: 13 amino acids. V was trimmed by 5 bases and J by 3 bases, leaving 8 bases between them. Regarding this clone: What it binds is not known.

Study-wide results and caveats: CMV antigen specificity was confirmed in vitro for a few CMV-associated chains.

The clonotype originates from a man aged 25 to 45 in good health and CMV-seronegative. V is TRBV2 and J is TRBJ2-1; D is perhaps TRBD1 (6 bases). The source material was PBMCs. CDR3 residues: CASSQGIYNEQFF. CDR3 nucleotide sequence: TGTGCCAGCAGTCAGGGGATCTACAATGAGCAGTTCTTC.